These 23 T cell receptor beta chains were all obtained from the same sample, sequenced in a study of T cells in Graves' hyperthyroidism and ophthalmopathy. TCR beta CDR3 sequences were amplified from RNA transcripts. A set of HTBI primers served as the primers for a first-round RT-PCR of the TCR CDR3. TCRdb used MiXCR to reprocess the multiplex PCR reads, holding one entry per CDR3 protein. Of about 400,000 distinct CDR3 sequences listed, about 15% are singletons. Sequencing was done on a sample of blood. These receptors were collected from a man younger than 35 with Graves' ophthalmopathy.

This clonotype was detected only a few times. One junction end does not reproduce the germline sequence, and a read error may be involved. The rearrangement uses TRBV13 and TRBJ2-3; 8 bases map to TRBD2. CDR1 and CDR2 (germline): PRHDT, FYEKMQ (reference sequence). The CDR3 covers 16 residues. The CDR3 DNA follows: TGTGCCAGCAGCTTAGTACAAGCGGGAGTTGCAGATACGCGGTATTTT. Translated: CASSLVQAGVADTRYF.

This clonotype appeared many times. The V and J genes are TRBV12-3 or TRBV12-4 and TRBJ1-1; 7 bases are a match to TRBD1. Unmatched junction bases numbered 10, after V lost 6 bases and J lost 9 bases. The CDR3 contains 13 residues. CDR3 in DNA: TGTGCCAGCAGCTCTCCAGGGACAGAAAAAGCTTTCTTT. Protein sequence: CASSSPGTEKAFF.

The chain is built from TRBV19 and TRBJ1-5, with D perhaps TRBD1 (6 bases). The CDR3 totals 14 residues. Germline V gene lookup returns CDR1 LNHDA and CDR2 SQIVND (reference sequence). V was clipped by 6 bases and J by 5 bases, with 14 bases between them. The CDR3 coding sequence is TGTGCCAGTAGGTGGAGGGACACCGATCAGCCCCAGCATTTT. Amino acid sequence: CASRWRDTDQPQHF.

In its sample, this clonotype was seen many times. The chain employs TRBV12-3 or TRBV12-4 and TRBJ2-1, with D perhaps TRBD1 or TRBD2 (5 bases each). CDR3 length: 14 residues. Trimming took off 6 bases at V and 4 bases at J, with 13 bases between the two ends. DNA of the CDR3: TGTGCCAGCAGCCCCCGGGACGGGTACAATGAGCAGTTCTTC. Protein product: CASSPRDGYNEQFF.

This clonotype was seen ten or more times. The V and J genes are TRBV3-1 and TRBJ1-5, with D hard to call. Germline loops: CDR1 LGHDT, CDR2 YNNKEL (reference sequence). The CDR3 has 16 amino acids. The V end was cut by 2 bases, the J end by 7 bases, with 18 bases between. In DNA, the CDR3 is TGTGCCAGCAGCCAAAGTGGGTTTGCGGAGGCGCAGCCCCAGCATTTT. Residues: CASSQSGFAEAQPQHF.

The rearrangement uses TRBV6-5 and TRBJ1-6, with D hard to call. The CDR3 covers 16 residues. Looked up from germline, CDR1 is MNHEY and CDR2 is SVGAGI. The V and J ends lost 1 base and 2 bases respectively, with 9 bases between them. The CDR3 nucleotides read TGTGCCAGCAGTTACTACGACGAAACCTATAATTCACCCCTCCACTTT. It codes for CASSYYDETYNSPLHF.

This rearrangement joins TRBV19 to TRBJ1-3; no reliable D call. Trimming cost V 4 bases and J 8 bases, with 6 bases left between them. The germline gives CDR1 LNHDA, CDR2 SQIVND (reference sequence). The length of the CDR3 is 11 residues. Here the CDR3 DNA reads TGTGCCAGTAGTAGGTGGGACACCATATATTTT. Protein: CASSRWDTIYF.

This clonotype has only a few counts. This chain uses TRBV24-1 with TRBJ2-1, with TRBD2 matching over 13 bases. This CDR3 spans 19 amino acids. CDR1 and CDR2 (germline): KGHDR, SFDVKD. With 3 bases clipped from V and 5 bases from J, the junction kept 12 bases outside the gene matches. CDR3 sequence reads: CATSDPTRLAGGFNNEQFF. The CDR3 nucleotides are TGTGCCACCAGTGATCCGACTAGACTAGCGGGGGGCTTCAACAATGAGCAGTTCTTC.

The chain couples TRBV10-1 to TRBJ2-1, with 10 nucleotides matching TRBD1. The V segment lost 4 bases and the J segment 8 bases; nucleotides outside the gene matches: 8. The length of the CDR3 is 15 residues. Germline CDR1 WNHNN, CDR2 SYGVQD (reference sequence). The CDR3 region is CASSAGTGVGDEQFF. CDR3 nucleotide sequence: TGCGCCAGCAGTGCCGGGACAGGGGTCGGCGATGAGCAGTTCTTC.

In this sample, this clonotype turned up many times. V and J are TRBV3-1 and TRBJ1-4; 7 bases match TRBD1. V was pared by 3 bases and J by 8 bases, with 3 bases of the junction left unmatched. CDR1 LGHDT and CDR2 YNNKEL come from the germline V gene (reference sequence). This CDR3 is 13 amino acids long. The CDR3 nucleotides are TGTGCCAGCAGCCAGACAGGGAACGAAAAACTGTTTTTT. Its translation is CASSQTGNEKLFF.

This clonotype has a handful of counts. The rearrangement joins TRBV29-1 to TRBJ1-1; possibly TRBD1 for D (5 bases). Trimming stripped 4 bases from V and 6 bases from J, with 18 bases between. The germline CDR1 and CDR2 sequences are SQVTM and ANQGSEA. The CDR3 totals 14 residues. The CDR3 protein is CSVALGGVDAEAFF. The CDR3 DNA reads as TGCAGCGTTGCCTTGGGGGGGGTGGACGCTGAAGCTTTCTTT.

This chain connects TRBV29-1 to TRBJ2-7; TRBD2 matches 7 bases. Germline V gene data show CDR1 as SQVTM and CDR2 as ANQGSEA. V was clipped by 4 bases and J by 4 bases; unmatched bases: 4. The CDR3 is 12 amino acids. The CDR3 DNA reads TGCAGCGTTGTGATGGGAGGGTACGAGCAGTACTTC. Its translation is CSVVMGGYEQYF.

Only a few counts were recorded for this clonotype. The chain employs TRBV7-9 and TRBJ2-7; TRBD1 might be the D (6 bases). V was shortened by 1 base and J by 12 bases, with 13 bases between the two germline ends. The CDR3 extends over 12 amino acids. Germline V gene sequence: CDR1 SEHNR, CDR2 FQNEAQ (reference sequence). The CDR3: CASSLGGGRRYF. The CDR3 DNA reads TGTGCCAGCAGCTTAGGAGGGGGTAGGCGGTACTTC.

Details on this clonotype: A much larger clone lies one base from this, so it may be a read error. The CDR3 protein is CTSSFHSYEQYF. The CDR3 DNA reads as TGCACCAGCAGCTTTCACTCCTACGAGCAGTACTTC. V gene TRBV5-1 combines with J gene TRBJ2-7; no firm D call. This CDR3 is built from 12 residues. Germline loops: CDR1 SGHRS, CDR2 YFSETQ.

This clonotype was found many times. V gene TRBV7-3 combines with J gene TRBJ2-1; TRBD2 might be the D (6 bases). With 5 bases removed from V and 12 bases from J, the gap between germline ends came to 17 bases. The CDR3 is 13 residues long. CDR1 and CDR2 (germline): SGHTA, FQGTGA. The CDR3 sequence is CASSPRPGEGQFF. The CDR3 DNA follows: TGTGCCAGCAGCCCACGGCCGGGAGAGGGGCAGTTCTTC.

There are many counts of this clonotype. The V call is TRBV30, the J call TRBJ2-3; D is unclear. Trimming removed 4 bases at V and 2 bases at J, with 7 bases between. Germline CDR1 reads GTSNPN; CDR2 reads SVGIG (reference sequence). This CDR3 has 12 residues. The CDR3 sequence is CAWTPTTDTQYF. The CDR3 nucleotides are TGTGCCTGGACGCCCACCACAGATACGCAGTATTTT. The variable domain in full, completed from reference TRBV30 and TRBJ2-3, reads SQTIHQWPATLVQPVGSPLSLECTVEGTSNPNLYWYRQAAGRGLQLLFYSVGIGQISSEVPQNLSASRPQDRQFILSSKKLLLSDSGFYLCAWTPTTDTQYFGPGTRLTVL.

In DNA form, the CDR3 reads TGTGCCACCAGTGATTTGGGGTTGGGACTAGACAACAATGAGCAGTTCTTC. This sequence encodes CATSDLGLGLDNNEQFF. The rearrangement joins TRBV24-1 to TRBJ2-1; 8 bases are a match to TRBD2. CDR1 and CDR2 (germline): KGHDR, SFDVKD. The CDR3 is 17 residues long. V lost 0 bases and J lost 5; bases outside the gene matches: 8.

This clonotype has at least ten counts. V usage is TRBV7-3 and J usage is TRBJ2-2; 9 bases fit TRBD2. CDR1 and CDR2 from the germline V gene are SGHTA and FQGTGA. Unmatched junction bases numbered 4, after V lost 5 bases and J lost 0 bases. The CDR3 consists of 16 residues. DNA of the CDR3: TGTGCCAGCAGCGCCCCTAGCGGGACGAACACCGGGGAGCTGTTTTTT. Its protein is CASSAPSGTNTGELFF.

This clonotype has a count of ten or more. This chain joins TRBV5-1 and TRBJ1-1; D call uncertain. The ends were cut back, 4 bases at V and 1 base at J, with 5 bases in the middle. The CDR3 has 12 residues. Germline-derived CDR1 and CDR2 are SGHRS and YFSETQ. CDR3: CASSVENTEAFF. The CDR3, as DNA: TGCGCCAGCAGCGTAGAGAACACTGAAGCTTTCTTT.

This clonotype was seen a handful of times. This chain's CDR3 is CASNPSGRSYNEQFF. The CDR3 DNA is TGTGCCAGTAACCCTAGCGGGCGCTCCTACAATGAGCAGTTCTTC. The chain is built from TRBV19 and TRBJ2-1, with 8 bases matching TRBD2. The CDR3 runs to 15 residues. CDR1 and CDR2 (germline): LNHDA, SQIVND (reference sequence). V lost 7 bases, J lost 0 bases, and 5 bases stayed unmatched.

This clonotype was seen repeatedly, ten times or more. CDR3 region: CASSSGTGESFSTDTQYF. The DNA of the CDR3 is TGTGCCAGCAGCAGCGGGACAGGGGAGTCTTTTAGCACAGATACGCAGTATTTT. J is TRBJ2-3 and V is TRBV7-9, with 10 bases identical to TRBD1. Germline CDR1 SEHNR, CDR2 FQNEAQ (reference sequence). This CDR3 is 18 amino acids long. V gave up 5 bases and J gave up 0 bases; unmatched junction bases: 11.

This clonotype came up many times. CDR3 residues: CSAPDSSYEQYF. The CDR3 DNA reads as TGCAGTGCTCCGGACAGCTCCTACGAGCAGTACTTC. The genes are TRBV20-1 and TRBJ2-7, with D possibly being TRBD1 (6 bases). The V and J ends lost 5 bases and 0 bases respectively, with 8 bases between them. Germline V CDR1 and CDR2: DFQATT, SNEGSKA (reference sequence). This CDR3 has 12 residues.

The gene calls are TRBV19 and TRBJ2-5, with D tentatively TRBD2 (5 bases). Trimming stripped 5 bases from V and 7 bases from J, with 17 bases between. The CDR3 is 14 residues long. CDR1 and CDR2 from the germline V gene are LNHDA and SQIVND (reference sequence). In DNA form, the CDR3 reads TGTGCCAGTAGTCTCGGACTTGATGGGAGGACCCAGTACTTC. It codes for CASSLGLDGRTQYF.